The 30 T cell receptor beta chains below all came from one sample that was sequenced in a study of T-cell memory formation after mild COVID-19 (dated by TCRdb to about 2021). Library creation used 5' RACE. Instrument on record: Illumina NovaSeq 6000. TCRdb redid the processing of the public reads, applying fastp at Q25 and MiXCR, and retained in-frame beta chains. Entries that share a CDR3 protein sequence are merged under the most common genes and DNA. The sample table shows fewer than 450,000 distinct CDR3 sequences, and around 21% are seen once. Around 12% of the sample lies in the top ten. Sequencing input: PBMCs or a T cell subset sorted from them (not recorded which). Every receptor here comes from an adult woman who had mild COVID-19 (a few samples of this study predate the infection). The sample titles of this study are shuffled in the database, so cell type and time point are left out; the donor was told from shared clones.

This clonotype was found a few times. The chain uses TRBV21-1 and TRBJ1-1. TRBV21-1 is reported as a pseudogene. This CDR3 has 12 residues. CDR3 in amino acids: CASSTGCTEAFF. The CDR3 coding sequence is TGTGCCAGCAGCACGGGGTGTACTGAAGCTTTCTTT.

This clonotype was counted between two and nine times. This chain connects TRBV3-1 to TRBJ2-5, with TRBD2 matching over 8 bases. V trimming: 2 bases; J trimming: 3 bases; junction bases outside the gene matches: 8. CDR3 length: 16 amino acids. The germline V gene encodes CDR1 LGHDT and CDR2 YNNKEL (reference sequence). Written as DNA, the CDR3 is TGTGCCAGCAGCCAACGGAGCGGGGGCCGGGAAGAGACCCAGTACTTC. It encodes CASSQRSGGREETQYF.

The chain has TRBV3-1 and TRBJ1-1; perhaps TRBD1 as D (6 bases). V dropped 0 bases and J dropped 11 bases, with 13 bases sitting between them. Germline V CDR1 and CDR2: LGHDT, YNNKEL (reference sequence). CDR3 size: 13 residues. CDR3: CASSQDRWGRAFF. CDR3 nucleotides: TGTGCCAGCAGCCAAGATCGTTGGGGGCGGGCTTTCTTT.

This clonotype was observed a few times. This chain uses TRBV5-1 with TRBJ2-5, with D tentatively TRBD1 (6 bases). The length of the CDR3 is 15 residues. CDR1 and CDR2 from the germline V gene are SGHRS and YFSETQ. Trimming took off 1 base at V and 3 bases at J, with 13 bases between the two ends. In DNA form, the CDR3 reads TGCGCCAGCAGCTTGCGGACCTCAGGGGAAGAGACCCAGTACTTC. It yields the protein CASSLRTSGEETQYF.

Only a few counts were recorded for this clonotype. The chain has TRBV20-1 and TRBJ2-1, with 12 bases fitting TRBD2. The junction had 8 bases not matched to a gene; V was cut back by 2 bases and J by 9 bases. CDR3 length: 15 residues. CDR1 DFQATT and CDR2 SNEGSKA come from the germline V gene (reference sequence). Here the CDR3 DNA reads TGCAGTGCTAGATCTAGCGGGAGGGAGTGGGGTGAGCAGTTCTTC. It encodes CSARSSGREWGEQFF.

The V and J genes are TRBV12-3 or TRBV12-4 and TRBJ1-5; tentatively, D is TRBD1 (6 bases). V gave up 2 bases and J gave up 4 bases, with 9 bases separating them. The CDR3 totals 14 residues. The CDR3 spells CASSLNRANQPQHF. In nucleotides, the CDR3 is TGTGCCAGCAGTTTAAACAGGGCGAATCAGCCCCAGCATTTT.

The chain combines TRBV20-1 with TRBJ2-1; no reliable D call. The CDR3 has 18 amino acids. CDR1 DFQATT and CDR2 SNEGSKA come from the germline V gene (reference sequence). The V gene lost 3 bases and the J gene lost 0 bases, with 21 bases spanning the gap. CDR3 residues: CSARGSTLPFRSYNEQFF. The DNA for the CDR3 is TGCAGTGCTAGGGGCTCGACACTCCCCTTCCGCTCCTACAATGAGCAGTTCTTC.

The gene calls are TRBV9 and TRBJ1-2; 7 bases agree with TRBD1. V lost 4 bases to trimming and J lost 6 bases; unmatched junction nucleotides: 6. The CDR3 is made up of 13 amino acids. In germline, CDR1 is SGDLS, CDR2 YYNGEE. In nucleotides, the CDR3 is TGTGCCAGCAGCCCCACAGGGGTAGATGGCTACACCTTC. This gives the protein CASSPTGVDGYTF.

The rearrangement joins TRBV6-6 to TRBJ2-1; possible D gene TRBD2, 6 bases. V lost 8 bases and J lost 6, with 17 bases in between. CDR3 size: 14 residues. The germline gives CDR1 MNHNY, CDR2 SVGAGI (reference sequence). This CDR3 is CASSDPPGGNEQFF. CDR3 DNA: TGTGCCAGCTCCGACCCCCCCGGGGGCAATGAGCAGTTCTTC.

The V and J genes are TRBV7-9 and TRBJ1-2; D unresolved. CDR1 and CDR2 from the germline V gene are SEHNR and FQNEAQ (reference sequence). The CDR3 has 12 residues. The V gene lost 5 bases and the J gene lost 4 bases, with 8 bases spanning the gap. The CDR3 is CASSNVPYGYTF. The CDR3 DNA sequence: TGTGCCAGCAGCAACGTCCCCTATGGCTACACCTTC.

This clonotype was counted at least ten times. The genes are TRBV5-1 and TRBJ1-2; 9 nucleotides match TRBD1. V was clipped by 3 bases and J by 5 bases; unmatched bases: 5. The CDR3 runs 14 residues. Germline V gene data show CDR1 as SGHRS and CDR2 as YFSETQ. The CDR3 DNA reads TGCGCCAGCAGCTCGGAGGGGACAGGGTATGGCTACACCTTC. Translating gives CASSSEGTGYGYTF.

The V call is TRBV7-3, the J call TRBJ1-2; 9 bases are shared with TRBD1. CDR1 and CDR2 (germline): SGHTA, FQGTGA. This CDR3 comprises 13 residues. V shed 4 bases and J 8 bases; nucleotides not matched to a gene: 5. CDR3 amino acids: CASSSGQGLGYTF. CDR3 DNA sequence: TGTGCCAGCAGCTCCGGACAGGGGTTAGGCTACACCTTC. Filled out from reference TRBV7-3 and TRBJ1-2, the complete variable domain reads GAGVSQTPSNKVTEKGKYVELRCDPISGHTALYWYRQSLGQGPEFLIYFQGTGAADDSGLPNDRFFAVRPEGSVSTLKIQRTERGDSAVYLCASSSGQGLGYTFGSGTRLTVV.

This clonotype was counted between two and nine times. The chain recombines TRBV5-5 with TRBJ2-3; the match to TRBD2 covers 7 bases. This CDR3 region has 15 residues. Germline V gene lookup returns CDR1 SGHKS and CDR2 YYEKEE (reference sequence). V lost 1 base, J lost 1 base, and 3 bases stayed unmatched. The CDR3 coding sequence is TGTGCCAGCAGCTTGTCTACTAGCGGCACAGATACGCAGTATTTT. Translated: CASSLSTSGTDTQYF.

This clonotype occurred a few times. In nucleotides, the CDR3 is TGCAGTGCTAGAGATACTCGAGGGTGGGACTACACCTTC. Translated: CSARDTRGWDYTF. The rearrangement links TRBV20-1 to TRBJ1-2; no firm D call. The CDR3 covers 13 residues. The germline gives CDR1 DFQATT, CDR2 SNEGSKA (reference sequence). The V and J ends lost 0 bases and 10 bases respectively, with 15 bases between them.

V is TRBV7-6 and J is TRBJ1-1, with no clear D. Germline CDR1 reads SGHVS; CDR2 reads FNYEAQ. This CDR3 is 13 amino acids long. V was cut by 5 bases and J by 10 bases, with 17 bases left in between. As DNA, the CDR3 is TGTGCCAGCAGCAATACAGTGGGTTCTTTAGCTTTCTTT. This encodes CASSNTVGSLAFF.

The V and J genes are TRBV12-3 or TRBV12-4 and TRBJ2-2; possible D gene TRBD2, 6 bases. Trimming stripped 4 bases from V and 5 bases from J, with 14 bases between. The CDR3 consists of 15 residues. The DNA for the CDR3 is TGTGCCAGCAGTTCCACAGGCCGGGGGACCGGGGAGCTGTTTTTT. Translating it yields CASSSTGRGTGELFF.

Only a few counts were recorded for this clonotype. This rearrangement joins TRBV7-9 to TRBJ2-1; D is perhaps TRBD1 (6 bases). CDR1 and CDR2 from the germline V gene are SEHNR and FQNEAQ (reference sequence). Trimming took 4 bases from V and 14 from J, leaving 18 bases between them. The CDR3 length is 13 residues. CDR3 sequence (DNA): TGTGCCAGCAGCTCCCTACTCGAGGACAGAGAGTTCTTC. Amino acids: CASSSLLEDREFF.

This clonotype occurred a few times. The chain links TRBV27 to TRBJ2-7; 10 nucleotides match TRBD1. Germline loops: CDR1 MNHEY, CDR2 SMNVEV (reference sequence). The ends lost 5 bases at V and 6 bases at J; junction bases unmatched: 4. The CDR3 consists of 13 residues. CDR3 DNA sequence: TGTGCCAGCAGTCCCTGGGACAGGGGCGAGCAGTACTTC. Its translation is CASSPWDRGEQYF.

This chain uses TRBV18 with TRBJ1-5; D uncertain. Germline V gene lookup returns CDR1 KGHSH and CDR2 LQKENI. The CDR3 is 14 residues long. Trimming cost V 2 bases and J 4 bases, with 9 bases left between them. The CDR3 DNA follows: TGTGCCAGCTCACCATCCAGGAGTAATCAGCCCCAGCATTTT. The encoded protein is CASSPSRSNQPQHF.

This clonotype has more than one count but fewer than ten. The rearrangement links TRBV29-1 to TRBJ1-1, with 8 bases identical to TRBD1. The CDR3 extends over 15 amino acids. Germline CDR1 SQVTM, CDR2 ANQGSEA. V was pared by 1 base and J by 3 bases, with 7 bases of the junction left unmatched. The CDR3 coding sequence is TGCAGCGTTGAAGGGGGTACAGGGGGATACACTGAAGCTTTCTTT. Translation gives CSVEGGTGGYTEAFF.

The chain carries TRBV4-1 and TRBJ2-1; no definite D call. Per the germline V gene, CDR1 is MGHRA and CDR2 is YSYEKL. The CDR3 loop spans 16 amino acids. The V end lost 0 bases, the J end lost 0 bases, and 9 bases lay between the germline ends. The CDR3 coding sequence is TGCGCCAGCAGCCAAGATTTAAGAAGCTCCTACAATGAGCAGTTCTTC. Translated, it gives CASSQDLRSSYNEQFF.

This clonotype was counted only a few times. The chain joins TRBV7-6 to TRBJ2-3; tentative D call: TRBD2 (6 bases). V gave up 2 bases and J gave up 2 bases, with 14 bases separating them. Germline values: CDR1 SGHVS, CDR2 FNYEAQ. The CDR3 has 16 residues. The chain's CDR3 is CASSLRDSGYTDTQYF. CDR3 in DNA: TGTGCCAGCAGCTTAAGGGACTCGGGATACACAGATACGCAGTATTTT. The full variable domain, in which reference TRBV7-6 and TRBJ2-3 provide the parts outside the CDR3, is GAGVSQSPRYKVTKRGQDVALRCDPISGHVSLYWYRQALGQGPEFLTYFNYEAQQDKSGLPNDRFSAERPEGSISTLTIQRTEQRDSAMYRCASSLRDSGYTDTQYFGPGTRLTVL.

This clonotype was recorded a few times. The chain joins TRBV2 to TRBJ2-7, with 12 nucleotides matching TRBD1. J gave up 5 bases and V 2 bases, and 7 bases lay outside the gene matches. The CDR3 has 16 amino acids. In germline, CDR1 is SNHLY, CDR2 FYNNEI. As DNA, the CDR3 is TGTGCCAGCAGTGAATCGGGACAGGGGGCGAGGAACGAGCAGTACTTC. It is translated as CASSESGQGARNEQYF.

This clonotype was counted only a few times. The chain couples TRBV3-1 to TRBJ2-7; D is unresolved. Looked up from germline, CDR1 is LGHDT and CDR2 is YNNKEL (reference sequence). The germline V and J ends were trimmed by 1 base and 6 bases, with 16 bases remaining between them. The CDR3 covers 15 residues. In DNA form, the CDR3 reads TGTGCCAGCAGCCAAGTGGCCCTACCGAACGCCGAGCAGTACTTC. It encodes CASSQVALPNAEQYF.

CDR3 nucleotide sequence: TGCGCCAGCAGCTTGGGAAGGGGCGGAAATTCACCCCTCCACTTT. It is translated as CASSLGRGGNSPLHF. The genes are TRBV5-1 and TRBJ1-6; TRBD1 is a possible D gene (5 bases). Trimming took 0 bases from V and 7 from J, leaving 11 bases between them. Germline loops: CDR1 SGHRS, CDR2 YFSETQ. The CDR3 consists of 15 residues.

The CDR3 sequence is CASSQSWDRDSIQYF. CDR3 DNA sequence: TGCGCCAGCAGTCAATCATGGGACAGGGACAGCATTCAGTACTTC. The gene calls are TRBV23-1 and TRBJ2-4, with 9 bases aligning to TRBD1. TRBV23-1 is assigned to the ORF class and has an uncertain function. The CDR3 loop spans 15 amino acids. The junction had 6 bases not matched to a gene; V was cut back by 0 bases and J by 9 bases.

This clonotype was seen more than once but under ten times. The chain is built from TRBV29-1 and TRBJ2-4; 7 nucleotides align to TRBD1. Trimming cost V 4 bases and J 1 base; bases outside gene matches: 13. Germline-derived CDR1 and CDR2 are SQVTM and ANQGSEA. The CDR3 extends over 17 amino acids. The CDR3 DNA is TGCAGCGTTGGGGCAGGGGGTAACTACGGGGCCAAAAACATTCAGTACTTC. Amino acids: CSVGAGGNYGAKNIQYF.

V usage is TRBV20-1 and J usage is TRBJ2-7, with TRBD2 matching over 12 bases. The CDR3 length is 14 residues. Germline V gene data show CDR1 as DFQATT and CDR2 as SNEGSKA (reference sequence). V shed 6 bases and J 3 bases; nucleotides not matched to a gene: 6. Here the CDR3 DNA reads TGCAGTGCGGACGGACTAGCGGGGAACTACGAGCAGTACTTC. As protein: CSADGLAGNYEQYF.

This clonotype was seen more than once but under ten times. The genes are TRBV5-1 and TRBJ2-1; no clear D gene. Germline V lookup: CDR1 SGHRS, CDR2 YFSETQ. The CDR3 contains 14 residues. V dropped 0 bases and J dropped 4 bases, with 8 bases sitting between them. The DNA of the CDR3 is TGCGCCAGCAGCTTGGGGCAGGCTTACAATGAGCAGTTCTTC. Encoded protein: CASSLGQAYNEQFF.

This chain links TRBV5-1 with TRBJ2-1, with a weak D call TRBD1 (6 bases). With 3 bases removed from V and 6 bases from J, the gap between germline ends came to 22 bases. Looked up from germline, CDR1 is SGHRS and CDR2 is YFSETQ. The CDR3 has 17 amino acids. The CDR3 loop reads CASSSDRGGYGGNEQFF. CDR3 nucleotide sequence: TGCGCCAGCAGCTCCGACCGTGGGGGCTATGGGGGCAATGAGCAGTTCTTC.